Shown below are 18 T cell receptor beta chains from a single sample sequenced in a study of cytomegalovirus exposure and HLA in healthy donors. The PCR contained 60 Vbeta and 13 Jbeta primers. TCRdb's copy holds only in-frame clones and misses some; the assay was immunoSEQ multiplex PCR. The sample carries 100,000 to 150,000 clones, 80% recorded once. Sample: PBMCs. Receptor source: a female donor in good health and CMV-seropositive.

This chain joins TRBV4-2 and TRBJ2-3; no reliable D call. Germline V lookup: CDR1 LGHNA, CDR2 YNFKEQ. V was clipped by 2 bases and J by 5 bases, with 11 bases between them. The CDR3 is 14 amino acids. The CDR3 DNA is TGTGCCAGCAGCCAAAACTTAGTTGGAGATACGCAGTATTTT. This encodes CASSQNLVGDTQYF.

This clone was seen once. The rearrangement uses TRBV5-1 and TRBJ2-7; possible D gene TRBD1, 6 bases. Germline lookup yields CDR1 SGHRS and CDR2 YFSETQ. The CDR3 consists of 13 residues. Trimming removed 4 bases from V and 7 bases from J, with 15 bases in between. CDR3 sequence reads: CASSRDTAEEQYF. The CDR3 nucleotides are TGCGCCAGCAGCCGGGACACCGCGGAGGAGCAGTACTTC.

The rearrangement uses TRBV30 and TRBJ2-3; D possibly corresponds to TRBD1 (6 bases). Germline loops: CDR1 GTSNPN, CDR2 SVGIG (reference sequence). CDR3 size: 12 residues. Trimming pared 3 bases from V and 6 bases from J, leaving 10 bases between. The CDR3 spells CAWRSQGDTQYF. The CDR3 bases are TGTGCCTGGAGGTCCCAGGGGGATACGCAGTATTTT.

This chain joins TRBV9 and TRBJ1-1, with unresolved D. This CDR3 is 15 amino acids long. V was clipped by 3 bases and J by 4 bases, with 16 bases between them. Germline CDR1 reads SGDLS; CDR2 reads YYNGEE. This CDR3 is CASSALGGSGTEAFF. The CDR3 nucleotides are TGTGCCAGCAGCGCGCTGGGAGGTTCGGGCACTGAAGCTTTCTTT.

This sequence joins TRBV11-2 and TRBJ2-5; D might be TRBD1 (6 bases). The V end was cut by 3 bases, the J end by 0 bases, with 8 bases between. The CDR3 length is 14 residues. Germline-derived CDR1 and CDR2 are SGHAT and FQNNGV. In DNA, the CDR3 is TGTGCCAGCAGCTTGCAGGGGTACCAAGAGACCCAGTACTTC. This sequence encodes CASSLQGYQETQYF.

This CDR3 is CASSYAGAPTEAFF. CDR3 DNA: TGTGCCAGCAGTTACGCGGGAGCCCCTACTGAAGCTTTCTTT. The chain has TRBV6-5 and TRBJ1-1; D is uncertain. V was pared by 2 bases and J by 5 bases, with 12 bases between. The CDR3 contains 14 residues. Germline CDR1 reads MNHEY; CDR2 reads SVGAGI.

The rearrangement uses TRBV6-5 and TRBJ2-3; 8 bases are shared with TRBD1. Germline trimming cut 2 bases from V and 5 bases from J; bases unmatched to any gene: 9. Per germline, CDR1 MNHEY and CDR2 SVGAGI. This CDR3 is 16 amino acids long. The CDR3 DNA reads TGTGCCAGCAGTTACCGTCGGACAGGGACCGGAGATACGCAGTATTTT. Translating it yields CASSYRRTGTGDTQYF.

The V and J genes are TRBV29-1 and TRBJ1-2; D unclear. V lost 6 bases and J lost 3, with 8 bases in between. This CDR3 comprises 11 residues. The germline gives CDR1 SQVTM, CDR2 ANQGSEA. CDR3 sequence reads: CSVEPDYGYTF. The CDR3 DNA reads as TGCAGCGTGGAGCCAGACTATGGCTACACCTTC.

The V and J genes are TRBV2 and TRBJ1-5, with 8 nucleotides matching TRBD1. J lost 4 bases, V lost 7 bases, and 9 bases had no gene match. The CDR3 sequence is 15 residues long. Germline CDR1 is SNHLY and CDR2 is FYNNEI. The CDR3 protein is CASKAQGARNQPQHF. In DNA form, the CDR3 reads TGTGCCAGCAAGGCCCAGGGGGCAAGAAATCAGCCCCAGCATTTT.

The rearrangement uses TRBV10-3 and TRBJ2-5; D remains unclear. The V end was cut by 0 bases, the J end by 4 bases, with 6 bases between. The CDR3 loop spans 13 amino acids. Germline V gene sequence: CDR1 ENHRY, CDR2 SYGVKD. The CDR3 region is CAISESGRETQYF. CDR3 DNA: TGTGCCATCAGTGAGTCTGGTAGAGAGACCCAGTACTTC.

This chain connects TRBV28 to TRBJ1-3; 7 nucleotides match TRBD1. Germline V gives CDR1 MDHEN, CDR2 SYDVKM. Unmatched junction bases numbered 3, after V lost 4 bases and J lost 6 bases. This CDR3 contains 13 residues. CDR3 protein: CASSSGQANTIYF. Written as DNA, the CDR3 is TGTGCCAGCAGTTCCGGACAGGCAAACACCATATATTTT.

V gene TRBV2 combines with J gene TRBJ1-2; a weak D match, TRBD1 (6 bases). This CDR3 is built from 15 residues. The ends were cut back, 8 bases at V and 5 bases at J, with 21 bases in the middle. Germline CDR1 SNHLY, CDR2 FYNNEI. This CDR3 is CASRPAGGGWYGYTF. CDR3 DNA: TGTGCCAGCCGCCCGGCGGGAGGGGGGTGGTATGGCTACACCTTC.

V gene TRBV7-9 combines with J gene TRBJ1-5, with D perhaps TRBD1 (5 bases). Trimming stripped 4 bases from V and 2 bases from J, with 24 bases between. Looked up from germline, CDR1 is SEHNR and CDR2 is FQNEAQ (reference sequence). The CDR3 has 19 residues. The CDR3 loop reads CASSSDIPGAGVGNQPQHF. As DNA, the CDR3 is TGTGCCAGCAGCTCGGACATCCCAGGAGCGGGGGTAGGCAATCAGCCCCAGCATTTT.

The rearrangement joins TRBV9 to TRBJ1-5, with 11 bases aligning to TRBD1. V lost 5 bases to trimming and J lost 5 bases; unmatched junction nucleotides: 3. Germline V gene data show CDR1 as SGDLS and CDR2 as YYNGEE. This CDR3 spans 14 amino acids. CDR3 in DNA: TGTGCCAGCAGTGGGGGACAGGGGGATCAGCCCCAGCATTTT. This gives the protein CASSGGQGDQPQHF.

This clone was seen once. This CDR3 is CASSQGTDTQYF. CDR3 bases: TGTGCCAGCAGTCAGGGGACAGATACGCAGTATTTT. The gene calls are TRBV6-1 and TRBJ2-3; the D gene is possibly TRBD1 (6 bases). This CDR3 is 12 amino acids long. V was cut by 5 bases and J by 3 bases, with 6 bases left in between. From germline, CDR1 is MNHNS and CDR2 SASEGT.

This clone showed up just a few times. The chain employs TRBV7-9 and TRBJ1-1, with D perhaps matching TRBD1 (6 bases). The CDR3 loop spans 17 amino acids. With 2 bases removed from V and 4 bases from J, the gap between germline ends came to 20 bases. Germline V gives CDR1 SEHNR, CDR2 FQNEAQ (reference sequence). The CDR3 region has the DNA TGTGCCAGCAGCTTATCAGGGACAACCCGCCGGGTCACTGAAGCTTTCTTT. The encoded protein is CASSLSGTTRRVTEAFF.

The CDR3 coding sequence is TGTGCCAGCAGCTTGGGTGGGGCCAGCGGGGGGGCCTACAATGAGCAGTTCTTC. Translating gives CASSLGGASGGAYNEQFF. The chain has TRBV11-2 and TRBJ2-1; 10 bases are a match to TRBD2. V trimming: 3 bases; J trimming: 2 bases; junction bases outside the gene matches: 10. The CDR3 spans 18 residues. Germline assignment: CDR1 SGHAT and CDR2 FQNNGV.

This clone is termed large (0.1 to 1%). The CDR3 DNA reads TGTGCCAGCCAGGGACAACTCTACGAGCAGTACTTC. Its protein product is CASQGQLYEQYF. The chain links TRBV7-8 to TRBJ2-7; maybe TRBD1 (6 bases). Germline CDR1 is SGHVS and CDR2 is FQNEAQ. This CDR3 spans 12 amino acids. V was shortened by 8 bases and J by 3 bases, with 11 bases between the two germline ends. Complete variable domain (other parts from reference TRBV7-8 and TRBJ2-7): GAGVSQSPRYKVAKRGQDVALRCDPISGHVSLFWYQQALGQGPEFLTYFQNEAQLDKSGLPSDRFFAERPEGSVSTLKIQRTQQEDSAVYLCASQGQLYEQYFGPGTRLTVT.